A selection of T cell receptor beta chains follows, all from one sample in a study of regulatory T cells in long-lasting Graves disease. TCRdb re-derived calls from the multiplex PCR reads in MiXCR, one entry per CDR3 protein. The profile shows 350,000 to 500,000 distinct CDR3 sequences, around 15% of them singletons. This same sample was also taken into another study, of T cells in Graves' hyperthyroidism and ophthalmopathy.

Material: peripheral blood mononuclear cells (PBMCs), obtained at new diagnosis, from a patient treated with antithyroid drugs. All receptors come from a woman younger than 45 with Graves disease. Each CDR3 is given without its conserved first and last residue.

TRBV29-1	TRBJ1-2	SVRAGNGYT
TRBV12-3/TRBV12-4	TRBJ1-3	ASTVWDTIGNTIY
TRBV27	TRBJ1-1	ASGFPPGMNTEAF
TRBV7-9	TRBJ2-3	ASSSWNGGSNRADTQY
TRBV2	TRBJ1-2	ASSPGQVYGYT
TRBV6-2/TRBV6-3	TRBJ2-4	ASSYRGFRIAKNIQY
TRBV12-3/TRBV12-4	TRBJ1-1	ASSLRGPEAF
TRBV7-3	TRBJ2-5	ASSLIGQEETQY
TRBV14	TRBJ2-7	ASSDTGQGIYEQY
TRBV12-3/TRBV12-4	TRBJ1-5	ASSLDRGDQPQH
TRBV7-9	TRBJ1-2	ASSLAQGNRESSGYT
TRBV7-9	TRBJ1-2	ASGRGGRDYGYT
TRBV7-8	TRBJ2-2	ASSLRGSNTGELF
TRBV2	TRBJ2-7	ASSSGSPSYEQY
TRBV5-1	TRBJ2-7	ASSGITYEQY
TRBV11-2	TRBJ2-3	ASSRTHTDTQY
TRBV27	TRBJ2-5	ASSLGAGRGALKETQY